This TCR beta chain was identified during a study of T cells in localized non-small cell lung cancer (dated by TCRdb to 2018 to 2020). As for the study more broadly: The study analyzed T cell repertoires of approximately 240 early-stage NSCLC patients, comparing tumors and uninvolved tumor-adjacent lungs. The cohort consisted of around 250 treatment-naive NSCLC patients whose localized lung tumors had been resected. The mean age of the NSCLC patients was about 70 years, with fewer than 150 men and about a hundred women.

The immunoSEQ Assay was used to sequence TCR beta CDR3 regions from DNA. Per the authors' processing: T cell density was computed as TCR beta template counts normalized to usable DNA estimated by amplifying housekeeping genes. Using the preseqR package, richness was estimated by extrapolating to 120,000 templates for tissue samples and 400,000 templates for PBMC samples. Clonality was calculated as one minus Pielou's evenness. Differential abundance testing on productive amino-acid clonotypes, with a minimum total count of 5 and an alpha of 0.1, was used to identify tissue-enriched TCRs. Repertoire overlap between compartments was quantified with the Jaccard Index and Morisita Overlap Index. TCR beta CDR3s were clustered by GLIPH together with public tetramer-defined viral CDR3s, and at least three viral sequences plus V-gene enrichment were required for viral motifs. The table was pulled from immuneACCESS by TCRdb, which kept in-frame rearrangements only. Such tables lose some clones; where checked, under half of the loss comes from unresolved V genes, and the rest has no known cause. The V and J calls and clone size were taken over from that table, and D and trimming were inferred from the DNA. The sample table records around 64,000 clones; 91% of these occur just once. The ten biggest clones cover just under 20% of the sample.

What the authors observed across the whole study: Because of the exploratory design, TCR variables were selected using unadjusted p-values without false-discovery rate correction. Because multi-region sequencing of the tumors was not done, intratumor heterogeneity could not be ruled out. Uninvolved tumor-adjacent lung showed the highest T cell clonality, higher than tumor, which suggests more focused antigenic responses in the uninvolved tumor-adjacent lung. Higher blood T cell density associated with longer overall survival, while higher adjacent-lung clonality associated with shorter survival. Of the top 100 tumor clones, a median of approximately 60 were detected in paired uninvolved adjacent lung; 28 were also among that lung's top 100.

Points on this clone: Its antigen is still unknown. Within one base of it there is no much larger clone, and no base qualities were kept.

At diagnosis, peripheral blood, uninvolved tumor-adjacent lung and tumor were collected and stored as a combination of fresh-frozen and FFPE material. For TCR repertoire profiling, the blood samples were analyzed as peripheral blood mononuclear cells. The clonotype was recovered from a man aged 35 to 69 with stage I lung adenocarcinoma. The sample consisted of peripheral blood, taken before any cancer treatment.

CDR3 reads: CAWSVNSLAGAHRGNEQFF. The DNA sequence reads TGTGCCTGGAGTGTGAATAGCCTAGCGGGAGCCCACCGGGGGAATGAGCAGTTCTTC. In this chain, TRBV30 is recombined with TRBJ2-1, with 10 middle bases fitting TRBD2. From its cysteine to its phenylalanine, the CDR3 spans 19 amino acids. This entry keeps only the CDR3 DNA: 57 bases, framed from base 1. CDR1 is given as GTSNPN and CDR2 as SVGIG, both from the germline V gene (reference sequence). V is pruned by 0 bases and J by 7 bases, leaving 18 bases of the junction without a gene match.